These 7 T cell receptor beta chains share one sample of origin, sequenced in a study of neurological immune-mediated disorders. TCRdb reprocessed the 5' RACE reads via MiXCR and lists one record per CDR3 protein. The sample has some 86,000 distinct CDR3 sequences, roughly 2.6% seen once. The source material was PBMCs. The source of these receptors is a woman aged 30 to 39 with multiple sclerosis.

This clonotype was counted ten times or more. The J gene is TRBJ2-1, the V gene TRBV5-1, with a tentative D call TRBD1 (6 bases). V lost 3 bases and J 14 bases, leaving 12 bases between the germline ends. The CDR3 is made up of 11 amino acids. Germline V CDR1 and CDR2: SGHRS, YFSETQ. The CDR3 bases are TGCGCCAGCAGCTCTGACAGGCTGAAGTTCTTC. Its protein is CASSSDRLKFF.

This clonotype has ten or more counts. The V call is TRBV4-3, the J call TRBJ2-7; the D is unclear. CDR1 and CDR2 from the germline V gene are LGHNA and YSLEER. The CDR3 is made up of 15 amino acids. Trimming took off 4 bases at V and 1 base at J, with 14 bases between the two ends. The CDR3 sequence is CASSRSVSQSYEQYF. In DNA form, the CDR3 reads TGCGCCAGCAGCCGAAGCGTATCGCAGTCCTACGAGCAGTACTTC.

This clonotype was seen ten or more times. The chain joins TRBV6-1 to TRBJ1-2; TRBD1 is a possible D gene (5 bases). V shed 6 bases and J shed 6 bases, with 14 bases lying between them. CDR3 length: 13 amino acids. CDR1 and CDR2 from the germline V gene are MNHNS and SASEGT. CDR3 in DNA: TGTGCCAGCAGAAACTCCGGGACGGATGGCTACACCTTC. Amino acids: CASRNSGTDGYTF.

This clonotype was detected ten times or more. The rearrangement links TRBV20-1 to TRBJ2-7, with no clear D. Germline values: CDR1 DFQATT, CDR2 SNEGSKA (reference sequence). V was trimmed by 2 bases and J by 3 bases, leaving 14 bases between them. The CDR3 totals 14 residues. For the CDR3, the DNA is TGCAGTGCTAGACTTCCCCACTCGGACTACGAGCAGTACTTC. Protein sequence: CSARLPHSDYEQYF.

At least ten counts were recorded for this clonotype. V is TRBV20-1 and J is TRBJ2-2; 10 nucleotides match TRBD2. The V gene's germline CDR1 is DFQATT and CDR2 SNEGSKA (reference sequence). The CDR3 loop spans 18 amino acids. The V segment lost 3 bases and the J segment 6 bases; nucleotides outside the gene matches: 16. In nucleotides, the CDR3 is TGCAGTGCTAGTCCTAGATGGGCTAGCGGGAGTCTCGCCGGGGAGCTGTTTTTT. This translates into CSASPRWASGSLAGELFF.

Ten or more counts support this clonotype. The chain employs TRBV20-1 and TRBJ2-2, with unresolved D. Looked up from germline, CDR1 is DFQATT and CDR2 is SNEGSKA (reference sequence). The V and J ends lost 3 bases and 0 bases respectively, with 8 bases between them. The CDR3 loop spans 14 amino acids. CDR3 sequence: CSARGPSNTGELFF. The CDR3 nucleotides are TGCAGTGCTAGGGGCCCATCGAACACCGGGGAGCTGTTTTTT.

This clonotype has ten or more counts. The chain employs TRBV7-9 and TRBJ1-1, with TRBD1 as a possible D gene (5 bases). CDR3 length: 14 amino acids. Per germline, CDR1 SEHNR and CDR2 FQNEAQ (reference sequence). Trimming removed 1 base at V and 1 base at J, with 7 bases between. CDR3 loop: CASSLGGANTEAFF. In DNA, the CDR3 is TGTGCCAGCAGCTTAGGGGGCGCGAACACTGAAGCTTTCTTT. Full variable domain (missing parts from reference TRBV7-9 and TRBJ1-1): DTGVSQNPRHKITKRGQNVTFRCDPISEHNRLYWYRQTLGQGPEFLTYFQNEAQLEKSRLLSDRFSAERPKGSFSTLEIQRTEQGDSAMYLCASSLGGANTEAFFGQGTRLTVV.